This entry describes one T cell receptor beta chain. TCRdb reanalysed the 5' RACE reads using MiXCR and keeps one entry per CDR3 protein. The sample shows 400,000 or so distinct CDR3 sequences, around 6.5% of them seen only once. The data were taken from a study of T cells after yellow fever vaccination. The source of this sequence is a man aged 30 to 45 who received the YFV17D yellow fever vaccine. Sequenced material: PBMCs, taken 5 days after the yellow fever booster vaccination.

In nucleotides, the CDR3 is TGTGCCAGCAGCGCTTCGTGGACAGGGAACACTGAAGCTTTCTTT. Its protein is CASSASWTGNTEAFF. The chain carries TRBV7-9 and TRBJ1-1, with 7 nucleotides matching TRBD1. In germline, CDR1 is SEHNR, CDR2 FQNEAQ (reference sequence). The length of the CDR3 is 15 residues. The V and J ends lost 5 bases and 1 base, in that order; junction bases with no gene match: 7.